The entry below gives a single T cell receptor beta chain sequence along with its context. This clonotype appeared many times. Its target antigen remains unknown. Per-base quality was not reported, and no clone a single base away is much larger than it. This specimen comes from a study of T-cell memory formation after mild COVID-19 (dated by TCRdb to the early 2020s). Concerning the study at large: TCR sequence clusters from the two donors were found to be largely donor specific. T-cell clones expanding and contracting after mild COVID-19 in two donors were tracked by longitudinal TCRalpha and TCRbeta repertoire sequencing. Two young, previously healthy adult volunteers made up the cohort, one male and one female.

Sequencing relied on an Illumina NovaSeq 6000. TCRalpha and TCRbeta cDNA libraries were constructed by 5'RACE with constant-segment primers, with sample barcodes and unique molecular identifiers being introduced. RNA was extracted from every sample with Trizol reagent. Amplification of the libraries took two PCR steps, and the second step added a second sample barcode plus Illumina TruSeq adapters. Sequencing of the libraries was done on an Illumina NovaSeq, producing 2 x 150 bp paired-end reads. Per the original workflow: The reads were demultiplexed and collapsed into UMI-guided consensus sequences using migec v1.2.7. With mixcr v2.1.11, UMI consensuses were aligned to TRA and TRB V and J templates and assembled into clonotypes. Clonotypes were classified as expanded or contracted when called significant by both edgeR and NoisET, with noise models trained on biological replicates. For edgeR calls, a false discovery rate-adjusted p below 0.01 and a log2 fold-change threshold of 1 were applied. As an exploratory analysis of dynamics, max-normalized trajectories of the 1000 most abundant clonotypes were examined by PCA with hierarchical clustering. Each responding clone was given a CD4 or CD8 phenotype based on the CD4+ and CD8+ repertoires, which had been sequenced separately. TCRdb trimmed the raw reads at Q25, called clones with MiXCR and kept productive beta chains. Entries that share a CDR3 protein sequence are merged under the most common genes and DNA. TCRdb's processing, not the authors', yielded these V and J calls. The sample table holds hundreds of thousands of distinct CDR3 sequences, of which roughly 20% were seen once. Of the sample, under 15% is held by the ten largest clones.

Ficoll-Paque density gradient centrifugation was used to isolate PBMCs. Spanning cysteine to phenylalanine, the CDR3 consists of 14 amino acids. The CDR3 DNA has 42 bases and is translated from base 1. V is clipped by 5 bases and J by 4 bases, and the sequence between their germline boundaries is 14 bases long. Results and caveats for the whole study, not just this receptor: Some responding clones were detected in pre-infection memory, which suggested that pre-existing cross-reactive memory T cells had joined the SARS-CoV-2 response. Whether the second-wave clones peaking on day 37 were SARS-CoV-2 specific was not confirmed. From day 15 to 85, contracting clones showed balanced CD4/CD8 phenotypes, whereas a second wave of clones that expanded from day 15 to 37 leaned towards CD4+. The study covered only a couple of mild cases, and larger cohorts including severe cases with pre-infection samples were considered necessary. Contracting CD4+ clones were located mainly in the CM and EM memory subsets, whereas CD8+ clones were found to be enriched in EMRA.

The receptor's source is an adult woman who had mild COVID-19 (a few samples of this study predate the infection). The sample titles of this study are shuffled in the database, so cell type and time point are left out; the donor was told from shared clones. The sample comprised PBMCs or a T cell subset sorted from them (not recorded which). The receptor chain draws on TRBV12-3 or TRBV12-4 and TRBJ1-1, with TRBD1 as a weak D call on 5 bases. The DNA sequence is given as TGTGCCAGCAGTCCTTGGGGGTCCGTCACTGAAGCTTTCTTT. This yields the protein CASSPWGSVTEAFF.